Listed here are 29 T cell receptor beta chains from one sample, sequenced in a study of lymphopenia after photon versus proton radiotherapy. TCRdb's table, derived via immunoSEQ multiplex PCR, lists solely in-frame clones and lacks some. The repertoire holds more than 25,000 clones, with approximately 87% as singletons. The sample consisted of peripheral blood, taken from a patient treated with proton-based radiotherapy. These receptors were taken from a woman aged 60-75 years with cholangiocarcinoma. Some clones in this sample may be carry-over from other donors' samples.

The V call is TRBV18, the J call TRBJ1-4; D is unclear. Per germline, CDR1 KGHSH and CDR2 LQKENI. The V end was cut by 3 bases, the J end by 0 bases, with 11 bases between. There are 16 residues in the CDR3. The CDR3 sequence: CASSPNDIPTNEKLFF. The CDR3 region has the DNA TGTGCCAGCTCACCTAATGACATACCAACTAATGAAAAACTGTTTTTT.

The rearrangement links TRBV25-1 to TRBJ1-2; TRBD1 might be the D (6 bases). V shed 0 bases and J shed 4 bases, with 15 bases lying between them. Germline V gene lookup returns CDR1 MGHDK and CDR2 SYGVNS. The CDR3 sequence is 16 residues long. This CDR3 is CASSEYRGGRGYGYTF. In DNA, the CDR3 is TGTGCCAGCAGTGAATATAGGGGGGGCAGGGGCTATGGCTACACCTTC.

This clone was seen more than once but under ten times. This chain joins TRBV5-8 and TRBJ2-1; tentatively, D is TRBD1 (6 bases). The CDR3 sequence is 15 residues long. V lost 0 bases to trimming and J lost 4 bases, with 11 bases between them. Germline V gene lookup returns CDR1 SGHTS and CDR2 YDEGEE. The CDR3 sequence is CASSLEGESYNEQFF. The CDR3 nucleotides read TGTGCCAGCAGCTTGGAGGGGGAGTCATACAATGAGCAGTTCTTC.

The rearrangement uses TRBV7-2 and TRBJ1-1; 9 nucleotides align to TRBD1. CDR3 length equals 15 residues. V gave up 3 bases and J gave up 6 bases; unmatched junction bases: 8. Germline CDR1 and CDR2: SGHTA and FQGNSA. The CDR3 protein is CASSFTTGGGAEAFF. The DNA for the CDR3 is TGTGCCAGCAGCTTCACAACAGGGGGCGGCGCTGAAGCTTTCTTT.

J is TRBJ2-3 and V is TRBV4-2, with TRBD2 identical over 12 bases. The germline CDR1 and CDR2 sequences are LGHNA and YNFKEQ. V lost 4 bases, J lost 4 bases, and 6 bases stayed unmatched. The CDR3 contains 16 residues. The CDR3 region is CASSRQLAGGPDTQYF. The CDR3 DNA follows: TGTGCCAGCAGCCGTCAGCTAGCGGGGGGGCCAGATACGCAGTATTTT.

V and J are TRBV7-2 and TRBJ2-3; no clear D. V lost 1 base and J lost 0, with 2 bases in between. The CDR3 length is 13 residues. Per germline, CDR1 SGHTA and CDR2 FQGNSA. The CDR3 region is CASSLGSTDTQYF. In nucleotides, the CDR3 is TGTGCCAGCAGCTTAGGTAGCACAGATACGCAGTATTTT.

This chain uses TRBV5-1 with TRBJ2-3; 13 bases agree with TRBD2. Germline V lookup: CDR1 SGHRS, CDR2 YFSETQ. There are 19 residues in the CDR3. V lost 0 bases, J lost 1 base, and 8 bases stayed unmatched. The CDR3 reads CASSLEGLAGNFGTDTQYF. The CDR3 nucleotides are TGCGCCAGCAGCTTGGAGGGACTAGCGGGGAACTTCGGCACAGATACGCAGTATTTT.

The chain has TRBV5-1 and TRBJ2-1, with a weak D call TRBD2 (5 bases). The CDR3 consists of 14 residues. Germline CDR1 SGHRS, CDR2 YFSETQ. Deletions cut 4 bases from V and 8 bases from J, with 16 bases between. Here the CDR3 reads CASSPTGSWDEQFF. In DNA form, the CDR3 reads TGCGCCAGCAGCCCGACGGGGAGCTGGGATGAGCAGTTCTTC. Together with reference TRBV5-1 and TRBJ2-1, the CDR3 gives the full variable domain: KAGVTQTPRYLIKTRGQQVTLSCSPISGHRSVSWYQQTPGQGLQFLFEYFSETQRNKGNFPGRFSGRQFSNSRSEMNVSTLELGDSALYLCASSPTGSWDEQFFGPGTRLTVL.

V usage is TRBV28 and J usage is TRBJ2-7, with D maybe TRBD1 (5 bases). The CDR3 length is 12 residues. V lost 2 bases to trimming and J lost 7 bases, with 9 bases between them. Germline V gives CDR1 MDHEN, CDR2 SYDVKM. CDR3: CASSLGAWEQYF. CDR3 DNA sequence: TGTGCCAGCAGTTTAGGGGCGTGGGAGCAGTACTTC.

The chain recombines TRBV27 with TRBJ2-4; D may match TRBD1 or TRBD2 (5 bases each). CDR3 size: 16 residues. Germline V lookup: CDR1 MNHEY, CDR2 SMNVEV (reference sequence). Between the trimmed V and J ends, which lost 11 bases and 0 bases, there was a span of 20 bases. The CDR3 sequence is CAPRVNGGLAKNIQYF. CDR3 nucleotides: TGTGCCCCCAGGGTCAACGGAGGTCTAGCCAAAAACATTCAGTACTTC.

Only one count was recorded for this clone. DNA for the CDR3: TGTGCCAGCAGCTTGGCTTTGGGTTTGGAAGCTTTCTTT. Residues: CASSLALGLEAFF. The chain has TRBV5-5 and TRBJ1-1; D call uncertain. V lost 0 bases and J lost 8, with 11 bases in between. Germline V gene sequence: CDR1 SGHKS, CDR2 YYEKEE (reference sequence). This CDR3 has 13 residues. The complete variable domain, with remaining parts taken from reference TRBV5-5 and TRBJ1-1, reads DAGVTQSPTHLIKTRGQQVTLRCSPISGHKSVSWYQQVLGQGPQFIFQYYEKEERGRGNFPDRFSARQFPNYSSELNVNALLLGDSALYLCASSLALGLEAFFGQGTRLTVV.

V usage is TRBV2 and J usage is TRBJ1-1; 7 bases align to TRBD1. V was clipped by 7 bases and J by 0 bases; unmatched bases: 8. The length of the CDR3 is 15 residues. Germline loops: CDR1 SNHLY, CDR2 FYNNEI. The CDR3 spells CASIRQGHMNTEAFF. The CDR3 region has the DNA TGTGCCAGCATTAGACAGGGTCATATGAACACTGAAGCTTTCTTT.

V gene TRBV7-3 combines with J gene TRBJ2-7, with D perhaps matching TRBD1 or TRBD2 (5 bases each). The CDR3 spans 15 residues. With 3 bases removed from V and 4 bases from J, the gap between germline ends came to 16 bases. CDR1 and CDR2 from the germline V gene are SGHTA and FQGTGA. The CDR3 region has the DNA TGTGCCAGCAGCTTTGGGACGGCGGGCTTTTACGAGCAGTACTTC. As protein: CASSFGTAGFYEQYF.

CDR3 bases: TGTGCCAGCAGTTCGACGGGCTACGGGACCCCAGTGCATTTT. It specifies CASSSTGYGTPVHF. The chain recombines TRBV9 with TRBJ1-5; tentative D call: TRBD1 (5 bases). The CDR3 loop spans 14 amino acids. Trimming pared 5 bases from V and 15 bases from J, leaving 24 bases between. The germline gives CDR1 SGDLS, CDR2 YYNGEE. The complete variable domain, with remaining parts taken from reference TRBV9 and TRBJ1-5, reads DSGVTQTPKHLITATGQRVTLRCSPRSGDLSVYWYQQSLDQGLQFLIQYYNGEERAKGNILERFSAQQFPDLHSELNLSSLELGDSALYFCASSSTGYGTPVHFGDGTRLSIL.

The V call is TRBV7-9, the J call TRBJ1-5, with D hard to call. CDR1 and CDR2 from the germline V gene are SEHNR and FQNEAQ (reference sequence). V was clipped by 8 bases and J by 2 bases, with 7 bases between them. This CDR3 has 12 amino acids. The CDR3 coding sequence is TGTGCCAGCGGACTCGGCAATCAGCCCCAGCATTTT. It translates to CASGLGNQPQHF. Variable domain in full (rest from reference TRBV7-9 and TRBJ1-5): DTGVSQNPRHKITKRGQNVTFRCDPISEHNRLYWYRQTLGQGPEFLTYFQNEAQLEKSRLLSDRFSAERPKGSFSTLEIQRTEQGDSAMYLCASGLGNQPQHFGDGTRLSIL.

This sequence joins TRBV11-2 and TRBJ2-1; the D is unclear. Germline values: CDR1 SGHAT, CDR2 FQNNGV. This CDR3 spans 15 amino acids. V was cut by 4 bases and J by 2 bases, with 12 bases left in between. The CDR3 loop is CASSWTADPYNEQFF. The CDR3 nucleotides are TGTGCCAGCAGCTGGACCGCTGACCCCTACAATGAGCAGTTCTTC.

This clone appeared a few times. The chain recombines TRBV4-1 with TRBJ2-7, with a tentative D call TRBD1 (5 bases). This CDR3 region has 16 residues. Germline CDR1 MGHRA, CDR2 YSYEKL. Trimming shortened V by 3 bases and J by 3 bases, and 18 bases separated the two germline ends. The CDR3, as DNA: TGCGCCAGCAGCCATGGCGCGCCAAGGGGAAACTACGAGCAGTACTTC. Translation gives CASSHGAPRGNYEQYF.

A remark on this clone: Sequence at one end of the junction differs from germline and may be a read error. The chain uses TRBV6-5 and TRBJ2-7; possibly TRBD1 or TRBD2 for D (6 bases each). CDR3 length equals 11 residues. Germline lookup yields CDR1 MNHEY and CDR2 SVGAGI. Here the CDR3 DNA reads TGTGCCAGCAGCGCCGGAGGGGGGACTTTCTTC. This gives the protein CASSAGGGTFF.

The J gene is TRBJ2-1, the V gene TRBV10-3, with 8 positions matching TRBD2. With 6 bases clipped from V and 4 bases from J, the junction kept 5 bases outside the gene matches. The CDR3 spans 14 residues. From germline, CDR1 is ENHRY and CDR2 SYGVKD. For the CDR3, the DNA is TGTGCCATCAGAAAGACTAGCGAGTACAATGAGCAGTTCTTC. It yields the protein CAIRKTSEYNEQFF.

J is TRBJ2-7 and V is TRBV6-5; either TRBD1 or TRBD2 may fit D (6 bases each). The CDR3 sequence is 14 residues long. The V gene's germline CDR1 is MNHEY and CDR2 SVGAGI. V shed 2 bases and J shed 6 bases, with 14 bases lying between them. The CDR3 region has the DNA TGTGCCAGCAGTTACGCCCATGGGGGGCTCGAGCAGTACTTC. It yields the protein CASSYAHGGLEQYF.

The chain uses TRBV10-1 and TRBJ1-1, with D uncertain. Germline V gives CDR1 WNHNN, CDR2 SYGVQD (reference sequence). The CDR3 spans 15 residues. V gave up 0 bases and J gave up 0 bases, with 8 bases separating them. In DNA, the CDR3 is TGCGCCAGCAGTGAGTCCGTAGGGATGAACACTGAAGCTTTCTTT. This sequence encodes CASSESVGMNTEAFF.

The J gene is TRBJ2-1, the V gene TRBV11-2; D gene unclear. V gave up 6 bases and J gave up 4 bases, with 7 bases separating them. This CDR3 comprises 12 residues. The germline gives CDR1 SGHAT, CDR2 FQNNGV. The CDR3 nucleotides are TGTGCCAGCAGGCCCCTATACAATGAGCAGTTCTTC. Its protein product is CASRPLYNEQFF.

This sequence joins TRBV18 and TRBJ2-1; 9 positions match TRBD1. The V segment lost 5 bases and the J segment 4 bases; nucleotides outside the gene matches: 9. The CDR3 length is 16 residues. Per the germline V gene, CDR1 is KGHSH and CDR2 is LQKENI. In DNA form, the CDR3 reads TGTGCCAGCTCAAATTACGGGACAGGGATATACAATGAGCAGTTCTTC. It codes for CASSNYGTGIYNEQFF.

The V and J genes are TRBV18 and TRBJ1-5; D not certain. The CDR3 spans 16 residues. Germline V lookup: CDR1 KGHSH, CDR2 LQKENI. V was clipped by 3 bases and J by 2 bases, with 14 bases between them. CDR3 coding DNA: TGTGCCAGCTCACCCCAGGACCGGGCGGGCAATCAGCCCCAGCATTTT. It encodes CASSPQDRAGNQPQHF.

The rearrangement links TRBV27 to TRBJ1-1, with TRBD1 matching over 7 bases. The CDR3 loop spans 14 amino acids. V shed 3 bases and J 6 bases; nucleotides not matched to a gene: 7. Germline V gene sequence: CDR1 MNHEY, CDR2 SMNVEV (reference sequence). In DNA form, the CDR3 reads TGTGCCAGCAGTTTGCAGGGGGGTAGCGCTGAAGCTTTCTTT. As protein: CASSLQGGSAEAFF.

The chain joins TRBV6-4 to TRBJ2-3, with D perhaps TRBD2 (5 bases). This CDR3 has 14 residues. CDR1 and CDR2 from the germline V gene are MRHNA and SNTAGT. V lost 3 bases and J 4 bases, leaving 11 bases between the germline ends. In nucleotides, the CDR3 is TGTGCCAGCAGTGAATCGGGGAGCGCAGATACGCAGTATTTT. Encoded protein: CASSESGSADTQYF.

The chain combines TRBV2 with TRBJ1-4, with TRBD1 as a possible D gene (6 bases). Trimming stripped 10 bases from V and 7 bases from J, with 25 bases between. The CDR3 sequence is 16 residues long. In germline, CDR1 is SNHLY, CDR2 FYNNEI. Written as DNA, the CDR3 is TGTGCCACCCATTGGGGGGGCGCCGATGGGGGTGAAAAACTGTTTTTT. Protein sequence: CATHWGGADGGEKLFF.

This sequence joins TRBV29-1 and TRBJ1-1; D is undetermined. This CDR3 is 10 amino acids long. With 4 bases removed from V and 2 bases from J, the gap between germline ends came to 2 bases. Germline V lookup: CDR1 SQVTM, CDR2 ANQGSEA. Written as DNA, the CDR3 is TGCAGCGTTGGAAACACTGAAGCTTTCTTT. This sequence encodes CSVGNTEAFF.

A few counts support this clone. V and J are TRBV2 and TRBJ1-4, with D possibly TRBD1 on 6 matching bases. The CDR3 has 14 amino acids. Trimming removed 6 bases at V and 3 bases at J, with 11 bases between. In germline, CDR1 is SNHLY, CDR2 FYNNEI. The CDR3 coding sequence is TGTGCCAGCAGGCAGGACAGCTCTAATGAAAAACTGTTTTTT. Residues: CASRQDSSNEKLFF.